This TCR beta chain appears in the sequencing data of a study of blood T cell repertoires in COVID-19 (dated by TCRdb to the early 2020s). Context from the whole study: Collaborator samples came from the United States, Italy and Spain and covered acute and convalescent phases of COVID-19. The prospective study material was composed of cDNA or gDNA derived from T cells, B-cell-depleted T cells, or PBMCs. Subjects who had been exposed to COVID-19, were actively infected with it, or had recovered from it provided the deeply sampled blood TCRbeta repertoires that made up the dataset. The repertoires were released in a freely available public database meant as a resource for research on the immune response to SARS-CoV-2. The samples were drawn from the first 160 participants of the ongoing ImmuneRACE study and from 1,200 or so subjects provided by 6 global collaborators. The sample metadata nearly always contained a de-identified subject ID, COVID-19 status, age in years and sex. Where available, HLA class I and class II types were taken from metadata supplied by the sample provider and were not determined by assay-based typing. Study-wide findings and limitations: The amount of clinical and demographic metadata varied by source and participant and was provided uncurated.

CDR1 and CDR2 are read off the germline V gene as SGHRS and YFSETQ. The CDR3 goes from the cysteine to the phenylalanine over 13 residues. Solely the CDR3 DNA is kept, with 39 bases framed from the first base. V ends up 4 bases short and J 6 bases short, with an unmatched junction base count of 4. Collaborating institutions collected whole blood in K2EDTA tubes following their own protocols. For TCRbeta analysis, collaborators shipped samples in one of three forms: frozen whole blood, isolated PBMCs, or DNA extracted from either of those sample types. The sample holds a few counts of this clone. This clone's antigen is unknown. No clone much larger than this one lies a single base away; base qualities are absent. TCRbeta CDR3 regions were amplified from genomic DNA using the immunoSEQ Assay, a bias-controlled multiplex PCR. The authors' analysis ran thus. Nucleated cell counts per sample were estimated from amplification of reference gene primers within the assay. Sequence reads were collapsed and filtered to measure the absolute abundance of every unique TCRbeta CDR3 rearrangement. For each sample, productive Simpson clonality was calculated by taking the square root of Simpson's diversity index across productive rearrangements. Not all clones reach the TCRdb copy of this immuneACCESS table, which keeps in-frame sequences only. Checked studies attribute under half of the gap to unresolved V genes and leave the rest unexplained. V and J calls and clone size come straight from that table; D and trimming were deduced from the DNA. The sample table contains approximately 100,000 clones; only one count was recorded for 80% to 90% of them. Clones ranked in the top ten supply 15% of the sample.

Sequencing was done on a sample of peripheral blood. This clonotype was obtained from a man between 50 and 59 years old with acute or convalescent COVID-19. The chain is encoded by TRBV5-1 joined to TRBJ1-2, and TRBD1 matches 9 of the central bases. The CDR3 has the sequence CASSGTGSNGYTF. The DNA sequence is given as TGCGCCAGCAGCGGGACAGGGTCTAATGGCTACACCTTC.